This paragraph covers one T cell receptor (beta chain) sequence. Data came from immunoSEQ multiplex PCR; TCRdb stores just in-frame clones and leaves some out. The sample records some 150,000 clones, around 86% being singletons. This record comes from a study of blood T cell repertoires in COVID-19. The overall study: PBMCs, B-cell-depleted T cells, or T cells were the source of the cDNA or gDNA that made up the material.

The CDR3 spans 16 residues. Trimming cost V 1 base and J 11 bases; bases outside gene matches: 10. Germline V gene data show CDR1 as SGHAT and CDR2 as FQNNGV. The chain employs TRBV11-2 and TRBJ2-1; 11 bases match TRBD1. Source material: peripheral blood. This clonotype was obtained from a human donor in a cohort sampled during active COVID-19. The CDR3 nucleotides are TGTGCCAGCAGCTTAGGGGCCGGGACAGGGGGATTAAAGCAGTTCTTC. This encodes CASSLGAGTGGLKQFF.